This passage covers 14 T cell receptor beta chains from one sample sequenced in a study of monozygotic twins with inflammatory bowel disease (dated 2019 in TCRdb). The method behind the library was 5' RACE. TCRdb names Illumina HiSeq 2500 as the instrument used. Reprocessed by TCRdb, the reads give a single entry per CDR3 protein sequence, without DNA. This sample's table has entries for 140,000 to 150,000 distinct CDR3 sequences. The ten largest make up over 1% of the sample. What was sequenced was blood. All receptors come from a human donor with ulcerative colitis or Crohn's disease, or a healthy co-twin of an affected twin (not recorded which).

V is TRBV27 and J is TRBJ2-1; TCRdb reports TRBD1, a call that lacks DNA to check it against. The CDR3 extends over 14 amino acids. The germline gives CDR1 MNHEY, CDR2 SMNVEV (reference sequence). CDR3 amino acids: CASFRDRVGNEQFF.

The rearrangement joins TRBV14 to TRBJ2-2; lacking DNA, the TRBD2 call made by TCRdb goes unchecked. Germline CDR1 reads SGHDN; CDR2 reads FVKESK. The CDR3 is 16 residues long. The CDR3: CASSKITSGGTGELFF.

V and J are TRBV11-1 and TRBJ2-3. Germline values: CDR1 SGHAT, CDR2 FQDESV (reference sequence). CDR3 length: 18 amino acids. The CDR3 protein is CASSLETSLLSSTDTQYF.

V usage is TRBV7-8 and J usage is TRBJ2-7; the D call from TCRdb, TRBD1, cannot be confirmed without DNA. The CDR3 runs to 18 residues. Germline V lookup: CDR1 SGHVS, CDR2 FQNEAQ. The CDR3 protein is CASSLGGNGQGRSYEQYF. Filled out from reference TRBV7-8 and TRBJ2-7, the complete variable domain reads GAGVSQSPRYKVAKRGQDVALRCDPISGHVSLFWYQQALGQGPEFLTYFQNEAQLDKSGLPSDRFFAERPEGSVSTLKIQRTQQEDSAVYLCASSLGGNGQGRSYEQYFGPGTRLTVT.

The chain uses TRBV24-1 and TRBJ2-2; lacking DNA, the TRBD2 call made by TCRdb goes unchecked. Germline CDR1 is KGHDR and CDR2 is SFDVKD. CDR3 length equals 14 residues. CDR3 in amino acids: CATSPRRGTGELFF.

The chain couples TRBV12-3 or TRBV12-4 to TRBJ2-1; there is no DNA to check the TCRdb D call of TRBD1. This CDR3 comprises 17 residues. The CDR3 sequence: CASSLGSAGGLYNEQFF.

This chain joins TRBV7-3 and TRBJ2-1; TCRdb designates TRBD2, a call that cannot be tested without DNA. CDR3 length: 13 amino acids. Germline V CDR1 and CDR2: SGHTA, FQGTGA. The CDR3 sequence is CASSTTSGGWQFF. The entire variable domain, with the rest obtained from reference TRBV7-3 and TRBJ2-1, is as follows: GAGVSQTPSNKVTEKGKYVELRCDPISGHTALYWYRQSLGQGPEFLIYFQGTGAADDSGLPNDRFFAVRPEGSVSTLKIQRTERGDSAVYLCASSTTSGGWQFFGPGTRLTVL.

The chain carries TRBV10-3 and TRBJ2-5; with no DNA, the TCRdb D assignment of TRBD1 cannot be verified. CDR1 ENHRY and CDR2 SYGVKD come from the germline V gene. The CDR3 has 14 residues. CDR3: CAITRDLGMETQYF.

The chain recombines TRBV30 with TRBJ1-2; lacking DNA, the TRBD1 call made by TCRdb goes unchecked. CDR3 length equals 15 residues. From germline, CDR1 is GTSNPN and CDR2 SVGIG (reference sequence). The CDR3 sequence is CAWSVRGGASYGYTF.

The chain combines TRBV6-1 with TRBJ1-2; TCRdb proposes TRBD1, but this gene call is untestable without DNA. Germline V lookup: CDR1 MNHNS, CDR2 SASEGT. There are 14 residues in the CDR3. The CDR3 loop is CASSEARGSYGYTF.

The chain recombines TRBV5-5 with TRBJ2-3; TCRdb picks TRBD1, but there is no DNA to check that call. This CDR3 has 17 amino acids. Germline CDR1 reads SGHKS; CDR2 reads YYEKEE (reference sequence). CDR3 in amino acids: CASSRDRGSPSTDTQYF.

The chain couples TRBV7-8 to TRBJ1-4; without DNA, the TCRdb call of TRBD1 cannot be checked. Germline values: CDR1 SGHVS, CDR2 FQNEAQ. CDR3 size: 17 residues. The chain's CDR3 is CASSHPGRPATNEKLFF.

The chain is built from TRBV6-5 and TRBJ1-5. The germline CDR1 and CDR2 sequences are MNHEY and SVGAGI. There are 17 residues in the CDR3. The CDR3 sequence: CASSYTWQVNSNQPQHF.

V usage is TRBV27 and J usage is TRBJ1-1. The germline V gene has CDR1 MNHEY and CDR2 SMNVEV (reference sequence). The CDR3 covers 13 residues. CDR3 sequence reads: CASRPRGNTEAFF.